These 9 T cell receptor beta chains came from one sample sequenced in a study of PD-1 blockade in classical Hodgkin lymphoma. The assay was immunoSEQ multiplex PCR, and TCRdb's table has in-frame clones only and misses some. The profile shows roughly 7,100 clones, approximately 86% of them singletons. The time point is: cycle 4 day 1 (C4D1), after less than seven weeks of nivolumab. With no exception, relapse followed autologous stem cell transplantation in all patients, and brentuximab vedotin exposure varied. The source was peripheral blood mononuclear cells (PBMCs), collected before the fourth cycle of nivolumab. These receptors were taken from a human donor with classical Hodgkin lymphoma.

The genes are TRBV7-9 and TRBJ1-1, with D possibly being TRBD1 (6 bases). V dropped 3 bases and J dropped 8 bases, with 10 bases sitting between them. The CDR3 has 12 residues. Germline lookup yields CDR1 SEHNR and CDR2 FQNEAQ (reference sequence). CDR3 nucleotide sequence: TGTGCCAGCAGCTTGCGACAGGCAGAAGCTTTCTTT. It is translated as CASSLRQAEAFF.

The gene calls are TRBV7-9 and TRBJ2-4, with D tentatively TRBD1 (6 bases). From germline, CDR1 is SEHNR and CDR2 FQNEAQ (reference sequence). V shed 4 bases and J shed 3 bases, with 7 bases lying between them. The CDR3 extends over 13 amino acids. The CDR3 DNA is TGTGCCAGCAGCTCGGACAGCAAAAACATTCAGTACTTC. The encoded protein is CASSSDSKNIQYF.

Comment on this clone: A read error may produce the germline difference seen at one junction end. The chain has TRBV10-1 and TRBJ1-3; D not resolved. This CDR3 is 13 amino acids long. The germline V gene encodes CDR1 WNHNN and CDR2 SYGVQD (reference sequence). CDR3 sequence reads: CASSEVVGNTLYF. The CDR3 bases are TGTGCCAGCAGTGAAGTGGTTGGAAACACCCTATATTTT.

Only one count was recorded for this clone. The chain uses TRBV7-3 and TRBJ2-3; D unresolved. Trimming shortened V by 5 bases and J by 3 bases, and 12 bases separated the two germline ends. The CDR3 is 14 amino acids. Germline CDR1 reads SGHTA; CDR2 reads FQGTGA. The DNA for the CDR3 is TGTGCCAGCAGCGAACGGTGGGCGACAGATACGCAGTATTTT. Translated: CASSERWATDTQYF.

CDR3 region: CASSRFGRSSTDTQYF. As DNA, the CDR3 is TGTGCCAGCAGCCGGTTTGGGAGATCTAGCACAGATACGCAGTATTTT. This rearrangement joins TRBV16 to TRBJ2-3, with a weak D call TRBD2 (5 bases). This CDR3 spans 16 amino acids. Trimming took 4 bases from V and 0 from J, leaving 14 bases between them. Germline-derived CDR1 and CDR2 are KGHSY and FQNENV.

V usage is TRBV18 and J usage is TRBJ1-6; no reliable D call. CDR3 length: 13 amino acids. The germline V gene has CDR1 KGHSH and CDR2 LQKENI. V dropped 2 bases and J dropped 8 bases, with 7 bases sitting between them. As DNA, the CDR3 is TGTGCCAGCTCACCATATACAGATTCACCCCTCCACTTT. Its protein product is CASSPYTDSPLHF.

The chain recombines TRBV15 with TRBJ1-5, with a tentative D call TRBD1 (5 bases). Trimming removed 3 bases from V and 3 bases from J, with 12 bases in between. Germline CDR1 LNHNV, CDR2 YYDKDF (reference sequence). CDR3 length: 15 amino acids. The DNA of the CDR3 is TGTGCCACCAGCAGGGAGGAGGGGTTCAATCAGCCCCAGCATTTT. Protein sequence: CATSREEGFNQPQHF.

V and J are TRBV27 and TRBJ1-1, with 7 bases fitting TRBD1. V was pared by 6 bases and J by 11 bases, with 12 bases of the junction left unmatched. The CDR3 consists of 13 residues. CDR1 is MNHEY and CDR2 is SMNVEV in the germline V gene (reference sequence). The CDR3 sequence: CASRYRDSLRAFF. The CDR3 bases are TGTGCCAGCAGGTACCGGGACAGTTTGAGGGCTTTCTTT.

The chain joins TRBV6-6 to TRBJ2-5; D not certain. The CDR3 is made up of 15 amino acids. CDR1 MNHNY and CDR2 SVGAGI come from the germline V gene (reference sequence). Trimming pared 4 bases from V and 0 bases from J, leaving 12 bases between. The CDR3 region is CASSSLDPYQETQYF. CDR3 nucleotide sequence: TGTGCCAGCAGTTCCTTGGACCCGTACCAAGAGACCCAGTACTTC.